The T cell receptor (beta chain) described here comes from a study of T cells after yellow fever vaccination. The study, taken as a whole, reports: Clonotypes found in both CD4 and CD8 compartments made up a small share. Abundant clonotypes (contaminants from the bulk population) could be present in FACS-sorted repertoires. Compared with primary, the secondary response was weaker and peaked at day 5, not 15. Among primary-vaccination clones, most reappeared after the booster, at 95% to 96% for CD4 and approximately 90% for CD8.

Germline values: CDR1 SGHRS, CDR2 YFSETQ. The V gene lost 3 bases and the J gene lost 11 bases, with 27 bases spanning the gap. CDR3 size: 17 residues. TCRdb reanalysed the 5' RACE reads using MiXCR and keeps one entry per CDR3 protein. This sample has approximately 550,000 distinct CDR3 sequences, with about 19% found just once. This clonotype was seen a few times. What it binds is unknown. The TCR was taken from a man aged 30 to 45 who received the YFV17D yellow fever vaccine. The starting material was PBMCs, obtained 15 days after the yellow fever booster vaccination. This chain uses TRBV5-1 with TRBJ2-1; D ambiguous. In DNA, the CDR3 is TGCGCCAGCAGCTCCCTTGCCATGACTGATGGGGTTGAAAAGCAGTTCTTC. Its translation: CASSSLAMTDGVEKQFF. Drawing the rest from reference TRBV5-1 and TRBJ2-1, the complete variable domain is KAGVTQTPRYLIKTRGQQVTLSCSPISGHRSVSWYQQTPGQGLQFLFEYFSETQRNKGNFPGRFSGRQFSNSRSEMNVSTLELGDSALYLCASSSLAMTDGVEKQFFGPGTRLTVL.